This T cell receptor beta chain comes out of a study of shared clonotypes between healthy human individuals. Losses at the gene ends were 4 bases for V and 4 bases for J; bases not matched to a gene: 4. Germline CDR1 and CDR2: LNHDA and SQIVND (reference sequence). The CDR3 spans 14 residues. The test was conducted at deep level. Some clones are missing from TCRdb's copy, which holds only in-frame ones; the method was immunoSEQ multiplex PCR. The repertoire holds about 1.1 million clones, 60% to 80% seen once, with 0.7% to 0.95% in the top ten. All donors were Caucasian adults living in Nashville, Tennessee. The investigators split CD4+ cells into a CD45RA+ naive subset and a CD45RA-negative memory subset.

The TCR comes from a man aged 18 to 29 in good health. Some clones in this sample may be carry-over from other donors' samples. Sequences were obtained from memory CD4+ T cells from PBMCs. Subset reported: CD45RA-negative fraction. V usage is TRBV19 and J usage is TRBJ2-3; 8 bases map to TRBD1. CDR3 amino acids: CASSTGQGSDTQYF. CDR3 DNA: TGTGCCAGTAGTACAGGACAGGGTTCAGATACGCAGTATTTT.